These T cell receptor beta chains were read from a single sample in a study of cytomegalovirus exposure and HLA in healthy donors. Profiled with immunoSEQ multiplex PCR; TCRdb holds only in-frame clones, not every one. Altogether tens of thousands of clones are present, under 80% being singletons, with the ten largest covering 6% to 7%. The specimen was PBMCs. Every receptor here comes from a man under 40 in good health and CMV-seropositive. Both conserved end residues are part of each CDR3. Each record gives: J gene, D gene, clone size, V gene, CDR3 DNA, CDR3 protein. The D gene is left open where the match is weak. Clone size is given for some rows only: seen once, a few or many times, or a class if the clone is expanded.

TRBJ1-1 NA NA TRBV9 TGTGCCAGCAGCGTAGGTTCAAGCCAAGACACTGAAGCTTTCTTT CASSVGSSQDTEAFF
TRBJ1-5 NA NA TRBV4-1 TGCGCCAGCAGCCAAGCGAGCTTTAGCAATCAGCCCCAGCATTTT CASSQASFSNQPQHF
TRBJ2-7 NA NA TRBV5-1 TGCGCCAGCAGGGTACAGGACGGAGCCTACGAGCAGTACTTC CASRVQDGAYEQYF
TRBJ2-1 TRBD2 NA TRBV7-3 TGTGCCAGCTCTCCTAGCGGATCCTACAATGAGCAGTTCTTC CASSPSGSYNEQFF
TRBJ2-1 NA NA TRBV6-1 TGTGCCAGCAGTGAACAAGGGTCAGGGGATGAGCAGTTCTTC CASSEQGSGDEQFF
TRBJ1-2 TRBD1 NA TRBV5-4 TGTGCCAGCAGCCAACGGACAGGGGCTAACTATGGCTACACCTTC CASSQRTGANYGYTF
TRBJ1-2 NA NA TRBV5-1 TGCGCCAGCAGCTTGGGACAGAACTATGGCTACACCTTC CASSLGQNYGYTF
TRBJ1-2 NA NA TRBV28 TGTGCCAGCAGTAGAGTGAGGGGCTACACCTTC CASSRVRGYTF
TRBJ1-5 TRBD1 NA TRBV18 TGTGCCAGCTCATCTGGACAGGGTAATCAGCCCCAGCATTTT CASSSGQGNQPQHF
TRBJ2-5 TRBD2 NA TRBV13 TGTGCCAGCAGCTTAAGGCTAGCGGGGCCCCAAGAGACCCAGTACTTC CASSLRLAGPQETQYF
TRBJ2-6 TRBD1 once TRBV7-9 TGTGCCAGCAGCCCCTTGGACAGGGGGCGTTACTCTGGGGCCAACGTCCTGACTTTC CASSPLDRGRYSGANVLTF
TRBJ2-7 TRBD2 NA TRBV6-1 TGTGCCAGCAGTAGCCTCCCAGCGGGGGGAACTGAGCAGTACTTC CASSSLPAGGTEQYF
TRBJ1-2 NA NA TRBV19 TGTGCCGCGAAAAGGGGGACCCTTGGCTATGGCTACACCTTC CAAKRGTLGYGYTF
TRBJ1-6 NA NA TRBV19 TGTGCCAGTAGCCACACGAACAGAAATTCACCCCTCCACTTT CASSHTNRNSPLHF
TRBJ1-1 NA NA TRBV7-9 TGTTCCAGCAGACCGACGGTGTACAGGGTGAACACTGAAGCTTTCTTT CSSRPTVYRVNTEAFF
TRBJ1-3 TRBD1 NA TRBV7-6 TGTGCCAGCAGTTCCCACACAGGGGCCTCTGGAAACACCATATATTTT CASSSHTGASGNTIYF
TRBJ1-6 NA NA TRBV5-1 TGCGCCAGCAGCTTGGCCGGTCGAGGCTCACCCCTCCACTTT CASSLAGRGSPLHF
TRBJ1-2 TRBD1 few TRBV4-3 TGCGCCAGCAGCCAGAGGGACAGGGACGGCTATGGCTACACCTTC CASSQRDRDGYGYTF
TRBJ1-1 NA once TRBV19 TGTGCCAGTAGTATCGTAGTTCCTAACACTGAAGCTTTCTTT CASSIVVPNTEAFF
TRBJ2-3 TRBD2 NA TRBV5-1 TGCGCCAGCAGCCCTACGGGGGGGCCCGCAGATACGCAGTATTTT CASSPTGGPADTQYF
TRBJ2-3 NA NA TRBV7-2 TGTGCCAGCACCCAGGGGGATACGCAGTATTTT CASTQGDTQYF
TRBJ1-4 TRBD1 NA TRBV5-5 TGTGCCAGCAGCTTTGCGAGGGACAGGGGAAATGAAAAACTGTTTTTT CASSFARDRGNEKLFF
TRBJ1-2 NA NA TRBV6-5 TGTGCCAGCAGTCAATACGAGAAAAACTATGGCTACACCTTC CASSQYEKNYGYTF
TRBJ1-1 NA NA TRBV7-9 TGTGCCAGCAGCTTAGGCTGGGGGGGGACGACTGAAGCTTTCTTT CASSLGWGGTTEAFF
TRBJ1-1 NA NA TRBV9 TGTGCCAGCAGCGTAGATCTAGGTAAGAACACTGAAGCTTTCTTT CASSVDLGKNTEAFF
TRBJ1-5 NA NA TRBV4-2 TGTGCCAGCAGCCAAGAGGGGCCAGGGGTCCCTCAGCCCCAGCATTTT CASSQEGPGVPQPQHF
TRBJ1-3 TRBD1 NA TRBV18 TGTGCCAGCTCACAGGGACAGAGCTCTGGAAACACCATATATTTT CASSQGQSSGNTIYF
TRBJ2-5 TRBD2 NA TRBV4-1 TGCGCCAGCAGTCCTCCCGTGGCGGGGGAACAAGAGACCCAGTACTTC CASSPPVAGEQETQYF